These T cell receptor beta chains were read from a single sample in a study of blood T cell repertoires in COVID-19. The data were produced by immunoSEQ multiplex PCR, yet TCRdb's version contains in-frame clones alone and is incomplete. The sample includes tens of thousands of clones, approximately 80% of them seen just once. The sample consisted of peripheral blood. Receptors were obtained from a man at least 80 years old with acute or convalescent COVID-19. CDR3s include the opening cysteine and the closing phenylalanine or tryptophan. D genes are given only for firm matches. Only part of the rows carry a size: once, few, many, or a class if the clone is expanded.

v_call	clone_size	j_call	d_call	cdr3_nt	cdr3_aa
TRBV7-3	.	TRBJ2-3	TRBD2	TGTGCCAGCAGCTATGGACTAGCGGGAGGCACAGATACGCAGTATTTT	CASSYGLAGGTDTQYF
TRBV5-4	.	TRBJ1-2	TRBD1	TGTGCCAGCAGCTCAACAGGGGAGCCAAACTATGGCTACACCTTC	CASSSTGEPNYGYTF
TRBV5-5	.	TRBJ2-1	.	TGTGCCAGCAGCGCGGGGAGCCTAAATGAGCAGTTCTTC	CASSAGSLNEQFF
TRBV30	.	TRBJ2-3	TRBD2	TGTGCCTGGTCCCGGACTAGCGGGTCTGGCACAGATACGCAGTATTTT	CAWSRTSGSGTDTQYF
TRBV7-6	.	TRBJ1-3	TRBD1	TGTGCCAGCAGCACAGGGACAGCTGGAAACACCATATATTTT	CASSTGTAGNTIYF
TRBV10-3	few	TRBJ1-6	TRBD1	TGTGCCGTAGGGGACAGGGGACGCAATTCACCCCTCCACTTT	CAVGDRGRNSPLHF
TRBV27	.	TRBJ1-3	.	TGTGCCAGCAGCGAACAGGGTGGGTCTGGAAACACCATATATTTT	CASSEQGGSGNTIYF
TRBV27	few	TRBJ1-5	.	TGTGCCAGCCGAAGGGGGGGGTCCCCCAATCAGCCCCAGCATTTT	CASRRGGSPNQPQHF
TRBV5-1	.	TRBJ1-2	.	TGCGCCAGCAGCCCTACGACGCAGGGTGGTGGCTACACCTTC	CASSPTTQGGGYTF
TRBV18	.	TRBJ2-5	TRBD2	TGTGCCAGCTCCCCGGGACTACAAGAGACCCAGTACTTC	CASSPGLQETQYF
TRBV2	.	TRBJ1-2	TRBD1	TGTGCCAGCAGGTGGACAGGGCAAGGGTTTGGCTACACCTTC	CASRWTGQGFGYTF
TRBV29-1	.	TRBJ1-4	TRBD1	TGCAGCGTTGAAGCTAGCGGGACAGGGGATGAAAAACTGTTTTTT	CSVEASGTGDEKLFF
TRBV29-1	.	TRBJ2-3	.	TGCAGCGTTGGGGGTCAGGGTGCCCCAGATACGCAGTATTTT	CSVGGQGAPDTQYF
TRBV18	.	TRBJ2-7	.	TGTGCCAGCTCACCTGACAGAACCTACGAGCAGTACTTC	CASSPDRTYEQYF
TRBV30	.	TRBJ1-3	.	TGTGCCTGGAGTGTAAAACTCTCTGGAAACACCATATATTTT	CAWSVKLSGNTIYF
TRBV18	few	TRBJ2-7	.	TGTGCCAGCTCATCGCAGGGGACCTACGAGCAGTACTTC	CASSSQGTYEQYF
TRBV28	.	TRBJ2-1	TRBD1	TGTGCCAGCGATACAGGGGGCCCCGGCGGGGACAATGAGCAGTTCTTC	CASDTGGPGGDNEQFF
TRBV6-5	.	TRBJ1-2	.	TGTGCCAGCAATCGGGGGGGCGGTTCTTATGGCTACACCTTC	CASNRGGGSYGYTF